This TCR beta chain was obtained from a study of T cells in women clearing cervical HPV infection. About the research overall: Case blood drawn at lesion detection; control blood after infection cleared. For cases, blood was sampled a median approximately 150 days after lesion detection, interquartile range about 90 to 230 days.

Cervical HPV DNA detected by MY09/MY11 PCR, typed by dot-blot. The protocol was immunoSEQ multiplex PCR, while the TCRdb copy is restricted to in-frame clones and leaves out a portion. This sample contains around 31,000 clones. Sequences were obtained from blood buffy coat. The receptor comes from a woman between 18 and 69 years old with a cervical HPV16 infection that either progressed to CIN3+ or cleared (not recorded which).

The CDR3 reads CASSISGIAEAFF. CDR3 DNA (partial): TGTGCCAGTAGTATATCGGGGATCGCTGAA. The chain recombines TRBV19 with TRBJ1-1; D remains unclear. The read ends 3 residues before the CDR3 terminus; that terminus is restored from the germline J gene. Trimming left V 2 bases short and J 6 bases short, with 10 bases between. Germline V gene lookup returns CDR1 LNHDA and CDR2 SQIVND (reference sequence). This CDR3 is built from 13 residues. The full variable domain, rest sourced from reference TRBV19 and TRBJ1-1, is DGGITQSPKYLFRKEGQNVTLSCEQNLNHDAMYWYRQDPGQGLRLIYYSQIVNDFQKGDIAEGYSVSREKKESFPLTVTSAQKNPTAFYLCASSISGIAEAFFGQGTRLTVV.